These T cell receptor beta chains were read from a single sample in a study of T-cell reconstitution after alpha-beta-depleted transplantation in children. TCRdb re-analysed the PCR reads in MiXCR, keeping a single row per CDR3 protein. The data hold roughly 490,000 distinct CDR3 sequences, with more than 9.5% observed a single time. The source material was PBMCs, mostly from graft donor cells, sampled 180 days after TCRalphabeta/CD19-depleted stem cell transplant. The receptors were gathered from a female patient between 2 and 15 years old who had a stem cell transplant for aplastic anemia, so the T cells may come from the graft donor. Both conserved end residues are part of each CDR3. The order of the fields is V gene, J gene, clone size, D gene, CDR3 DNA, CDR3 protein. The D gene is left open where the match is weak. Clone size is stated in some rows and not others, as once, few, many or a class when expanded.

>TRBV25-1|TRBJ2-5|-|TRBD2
TGTGCCAGCAGTGTTAGCGGGAGGCCGGGGGAGACCCAGTACTTC
CASSVSGRPGETQYF
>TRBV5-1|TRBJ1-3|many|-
TGCGCCAGCAGCTTGGGAGGGGCTGGAAACACCATATATTTT
CASSLGGAGNTIYF
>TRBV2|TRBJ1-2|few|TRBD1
TGTGCCAGCAGTCCGGGACAGTGGGGCTATGGCTACACCTTC
CASSPGQWGYGYTF
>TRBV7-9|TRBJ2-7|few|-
TGTGCCAGCAGTCAGAGGTCGGACGAGCAGTACTTC
CASSQRSDEQYF
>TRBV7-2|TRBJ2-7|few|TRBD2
TGTGCCAGCAGCCCACTAGCGGCTTCCTACGAGCAGTACTTC
CASSPLAASYEQYF
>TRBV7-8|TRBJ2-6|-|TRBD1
TGTGCCAGCAGCACGATCAGGGGGCGCGGGGCCAACGGCCTGACTTTC
CASSTIRGRGANGLTF
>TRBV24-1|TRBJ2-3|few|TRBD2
TGTGCCACCAGTGATTCAGCGGGAGCACGCACAGATACGCAGTATTTT
CATSDSAGARTDTQYF
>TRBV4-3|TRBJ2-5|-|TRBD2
TGCGCCAGCAGCCAAGATACGGGGGGGGAAGGAGAGACCCAGTACTTC
CASSQDTGGEGETQYF
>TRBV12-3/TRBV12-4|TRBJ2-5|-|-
TGTGCCAGCAGTCACAGGGTTGGAGAGACCCAGTACTTC
CASSHRVGETQYF
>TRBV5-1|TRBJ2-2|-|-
TGCGCCAGCAGCTTGGGACGCTCAACCAAGGGGACCGGGGAGCTGTTTTTT
CASSLGRSTKGTGELFF
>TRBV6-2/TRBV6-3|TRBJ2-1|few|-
TGTGCCAGCAAACGAAGCTCCTACAATGAGCAGTTCTTC
CASKRSSYNEQFF
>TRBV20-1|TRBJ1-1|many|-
TGCAGTGCTAGTAGGCAGGGTGGAGCTTTCTTT
CSASRQGGAFF
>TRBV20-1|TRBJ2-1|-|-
TGCAGTGCTCCGCGACAGGTAAACAATGAGCAGTTCTTC
CSAPRQVNNEQFF
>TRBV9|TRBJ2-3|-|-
TGTGCCAGCAGCGTAACTTCGTTGGGGGGGGGCCCCACAGATACGCAGTATTTT
CASSVTSLGGGPTDTQYF
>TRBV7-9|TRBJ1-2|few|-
TGTGCCAGCAGCTCAGCCGACCTTTTAAACTATGGCTACACCTTC
CASSSADLLNYGYTF
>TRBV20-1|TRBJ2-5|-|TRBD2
TGCAGTGCTAGAAGGACTAGCGGCCGAGAGACCCAGTACTTC
CSARRTSGRETQYF
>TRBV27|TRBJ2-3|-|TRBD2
TGTGCCAGCAGTTTATGGACTAGCGGGAGGTTAGATACGCAGTATTTT
CASSLWTSGRLDTQYF
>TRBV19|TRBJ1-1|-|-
TGTGCCAGTAGAATCCTGGACACGGCTTTCTTT
CASRILDTAFF
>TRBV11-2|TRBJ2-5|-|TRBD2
TGTGCCAGCAGCCATCCGGGACTAGCGGGAGTGGGCAATGAGCAGTACTTC
CASSHPGLAGVGNEQYF
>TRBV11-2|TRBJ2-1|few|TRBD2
TGTGCCAGCAGCTTAGACATTGGTTCTAGCGGGAGAGCTATATACAATGAGCAGTTCTTC
CASSLDIGSSGRAIYNEQFF
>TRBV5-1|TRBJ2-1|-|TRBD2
TGCGCCAGCAGCTTGGGGACTAGCGGGAGACAAAGCAATGAGCAGTTCTTC
CASSLGTSGRQSNEQFF
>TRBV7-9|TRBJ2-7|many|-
TGTGCCAGCAGCTTGCCCAGGGGCTACGAGCAGTACTTC
CASSLPRGYEQYF
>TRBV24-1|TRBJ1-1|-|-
TGTGCCACCAGACAGACAGCGAACGCTGAAGCTTTCTTT
CATRQTANAEAFF
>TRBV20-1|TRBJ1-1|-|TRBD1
TGCAGTGCTAGGACAGGGTACACTGAAGCTTTCTTT
CSARTGYTEAFF
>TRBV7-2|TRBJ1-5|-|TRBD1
TGTGCCAGCGGATTAGGACAGGGTTGGCCTCAGCCCCAGCATTTT
CASGLGQGWPQPQHF
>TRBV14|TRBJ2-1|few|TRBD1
TGTGCCAGCAGCCGTCGACAGGGGCCGACTTACAATGAGCAGTTCTTC
CASSRRQGPTYNEQFF
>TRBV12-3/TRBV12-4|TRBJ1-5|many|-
TGTGCCAGCAGTTTAGGGCGCACTCAGCCCCAGCATTTT
CASSLGRTQPQHF
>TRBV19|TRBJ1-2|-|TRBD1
TGTGCCAGTAGGATTACAGGGGGCGGTGGAGGCTACACCTTC
CASRITGGGGGYTF
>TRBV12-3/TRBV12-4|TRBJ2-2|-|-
TGTGCCAGCAGCCCCAGACCCCACGAGGCCGGGGAGCTGTTTTTT
CASSPRPHEAGELFF
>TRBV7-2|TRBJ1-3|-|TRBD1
TGTGCCAGCAGCCCCGGGACAGGGAGAAACACCATATATTTT
CASSPGTGRNTIYF